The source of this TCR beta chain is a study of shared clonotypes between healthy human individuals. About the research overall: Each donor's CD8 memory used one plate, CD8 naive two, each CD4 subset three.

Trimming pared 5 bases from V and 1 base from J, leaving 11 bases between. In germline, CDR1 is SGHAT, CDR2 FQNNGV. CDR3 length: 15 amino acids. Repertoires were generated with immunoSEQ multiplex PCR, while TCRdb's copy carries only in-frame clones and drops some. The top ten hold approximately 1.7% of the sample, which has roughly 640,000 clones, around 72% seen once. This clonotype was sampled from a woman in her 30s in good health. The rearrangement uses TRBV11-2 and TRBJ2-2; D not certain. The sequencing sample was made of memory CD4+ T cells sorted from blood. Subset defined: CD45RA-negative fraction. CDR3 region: CASSERPLNTGELFF. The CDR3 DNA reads TGTGCCAGCAGCGAACGGCCCCTGAACACCGGGGAGCTGTTTTTT.